This T cell receptor (beta chain) was identified during a study of blood T cell repertoires in COVID-19. Profiling relied on immunoSEQ multiplex PCR, and the TCRdb table lists in-frame clones only, not all of them. The repertoire holds about 190,000 clones, with around 90% as singletons. CDR1 MDHEN and CDR2 SYDVKM come from the germline V gene. Trimming pared 7 bases from V and 2 bases from J, leaving 15 bases between. This CDR3 is built from 15 residues. The clonotype comes from a man aged 45 to 65 with acute or convalescent COVID-19. Sequencing was carried out using peripheral blood. The V call is TRBV28, the J call TRBJ2-1, with D possibly matching TRBD2 (6 bases). In DNA, the CDR3 is TGTGCCAGCACGAAAGTGGGGGGACCCTACAATGAGCAGTTCTTC. Translation: CASTKVGGPYNEQFF.